One sample yielded the 25 T cell receptor beta chains listed below, sequenced in a study of T cell repertoires in cytomegalovirus infection. TCRdb recomputed calls from the reads with MiXCR, one row per CDR3 protein. Of roughly 800,000 distinct CDR3 sequences listed, 25% to 30% are singletons. Their antigens are not known. The sequencing used cultured CD8+ T cells from PBMCs, collected from culture after CMV antigen stimulation. Receptor source: a human donor in good health (CMV status not recorded). Some clones in this sample may be carry-over from other donors' samples.

This sequence joins TRBV6-6 and TRBJ1-5, with a possible D match to TRBD1 (5 bases). This CDR3 spans 15 amino acids. Germline assignment: CDR1 MNHNY and CDR2 SVGAGI (reference sequence). V lost 4 bases and J lost 4, with 14 bases in between. The CDR3 region has the DNA TGTGCCAGCAGTTGCGTCGCGGACAAAAATCAGCCCCAGCATTTT. It codes for CASSCVADKNQPQHF.

The J gene is TRBJ2-7, the V gene TRBV20-1; no clear D gene. The CDR3 is made up of 11 amino acids. Germline V gene data show CDR1 as DFQATT and CDR2 as SNEGSKA (reference sequence). Trimming removed 3 bases from V and 6 bases from J, with 9 bases in between. This CDR3 reads CSARKGLEQYF. CDR3 bases: TGCAGTGCTAGGAAAGGGCTCGAGCAGTACTTC.

This clonotype was observed at least ten times. The rearrangement joins TRBV7-2 to TRBJ1-6; D call uncertain. The length of the CDR3 is 17 residues. V was pared by 5 bases and J by 0 bases, with 14 bases between. Per germline, CDR1 SGHTA and CDR2 FQGNSA. The CDR3 is CASSTSWGSSYNSPLHF. The CDR3, as DNA: TGTGCCAGCAGCACAAGTTGGGGTAGCTCCTATAATTCACCCCTCCACTTT.

This clonotype was detected a few times. The chain links TRBV7-8 to TRBJ2-7, with D tentatively TRBD1 (7 bases). Per the germline V gene, CDR1 is SGHVS and CDR2 is FQNEAQ. The V end was cut by 5 bases, the J end by 6 bases, with 20 bases between. The CDR3 spans 15 residues. The CDR3 DNA reads TGTGCCAGCAGCCCACAGGGGACTTACACGGGCGAGCAGTACGTC. Translation: CASSPQGTYTGEQYV.

Here the CDR3 reads CASSPWDPQWTGANVLTF. The CDR3 nucleotides are TGTGCCAGCTCTCCATGGGACCCACAATGGACTGGGGCCAACGTCCTGACTTTC. The V call is TRBV18, the J call TRBJ2-6, with D perhaps matching TRBD1 or TRBD2 (5 bases each). The germline V gene encodes CDR1 KGHSH and CDR2 LQKENI. The V gene lost 6 bases and the J gene lost 2 bases, with 20 bases spanning the gap. CDR3 size: 18 residues.

This sequence joins TRBV7-3 and TRBJ2-1, with TRBD2 identical over 10 bases. V lost 5 bases, J lost 4 bases, and 8 bases stayed unmatched. Germline V gene lookup returns CDR1 SGHTA and CDR2 FQGTGA. This CDR3 spans 16 amino acids. The DNA for the CDR3 is TGTGCCAGCAGCCTGTTTAGCGGGGGGCCGTACAATGAGCAGTTCTTC. This encodes CASSLFSGGPYNEQFF.

This clonotype was found many times. The chain has TRBV7-9 and TRBJ2-1; 8 bases are shared with TRBD2. The germline CDR1 and CDR2 sequences are SEHNR and FQNEAQ (reference sequence). CDR3 size: 16 residues. Germline trimming cut 1 base from V and 4 bases from J; bases unmatched to any gene: 6. The CDR3 DNA is TGTGCCAGCAGCTTAGTCGGGGGGGCCTCGTACAATGAGCAGTTCTTC. Translated, it gives CASSLVGGASYNEQFF.

The chain couples TRBV12-3 or TRBV12-4 to TRBJ2-3; possible D gene TRBD2, 5 bases. V was clipped by 0 bases and J by 0 bases, with 13 bases between them. The CDR3 spans 17 residues. For the CDR3, the DNA is TGTGCCAGCAGTTTAGCGCAAGGACTCACTAGCACAGATACGCAGTATTTT. It codes for CASSLAQGLTSTDTQYF.

The V gene is TRBV4-1, the J gene TRBJ1-2; no reliable D call. V lost 0 bases and J lost 0, with 11 bases in between. The CDR3 contains 16 residues. The germline gives CDR1 MGHRA, CDR2 YSYEKL. The CDR3 reads CASSQDIGASNYGYTF. The CDR3 DNA reads TGCGCCAGCAGCCAAGATATAGGAGCTTCTAACTATGGCTACACCTTC.

The chain combines TRBV14 with TRBJ2-7; D is ambiguous. This CDR3 is 13 amino acids long. Germline-derived CDR1 and CDR2 are SGHDN and FVKESK. The V and J ends lost 4 bases and 4 bases respectively, with 11 bases between them. CDR3 nucleotide sequence: TGTGCCAGCAGCCCCCCCTGGGGTTACGAGCAGTACTTC. This encodes CASSPPWGYEQYF.

The chain links TRBV7-8 to TRBJ2-5; 12 nucleotides align to TRBD2. Per germline, CDR1 SGHVS and CDR2 FQNEAQ. The CDR3 is 15 amino acids. V lost 5 bases, J lost 9 bases, and 10 bases stayed unmatched. The CDR3: CASSPRLAGASSQYF. CDR3 DNA sequence: TGTGCCAGCAGCCCCCGACTAGCGGGGGCCAGTTCCCAGTACTTC.

The table lists this clonotype with many counts. The rearrangement links TRBV7-9 to TRBJ2-5; TRBD1 matches 9 bases. In germline, CDR1 is SEHNR, CDR2 FQNEAQ (reference sequence). The V segment lost 5 bases and the J segment 5 bases; nucleotides outside the gene matches: 12. The CDR3 contains 16 residues. The CDR3 bases are TGTGCCAGCAGCCAAGACAAGGGACAGGGAGTGGAGACCCAGTACTTC. Encoded protein: CASSQDKGQGVETQYF.

V usage is TRBV12-3 or TRBV12-4 and J usage is TRBJ1-1, with D perhaps TRBD1 (5 bases). V was cut by 4 bases and J by 7 bases, with 16 bases left in between. The CDR3 totals 14 residues. CDR3 region: CASSSLPGPLEAFF. The CDR3 nucleotides are TGTGCCAGCAGTTCCCTTCCGGGGCCCCTTGAAGCTTTCTTT.

This chain uses TRBV27 with TRBJ1-6; a weak D match, TRBD1 (5 bases). CDR1 and CDR2 from the germline V gene are MNHEY and SMNVEV (reference sequence). This CDR3 is 20 amino acids long. Trimming pared 0 bases from V and 7 bases from J, leaving 25 bases between. CDR3 DNA: TGTGCCAGCAGTTTATCGTCGTATTCCCAAGGACAAAGCCTCAATTCACCCCTCCACTTT. Its translation is CASSLSSYSQGQSLNSPLHF.

This clonotype has just a few counts. The V and J genes are TRBV5-6 and TRBJ2-5; 9 nucleotides line up with TRBD2. V lost 2 bases to trimming and J lost 3 bases; unmatched junction nucleotides: 11. CDR1 and CDR2 from the germline V gene are SGHDT and YYEEEE. This CDR3 region has 17 residues. The CDR3 here is CASSLSPKSSGKETQYF. The CDR3 nucleotides read TGTGCCAGCAGCTTATCGCCGAAGTCTAGCGGGAAAGAGACCCAGTACTTC.

This chain links TRBV5-1 with TRBJ2-1, with D perhaps TRBD1 (6 bases). CDR1 is SGHRS and CDR2 is YFSETQ in the germline V gene. Trimming took 5 bases from V and 12 from J, leaving 18 bases between them. The CDR3 is made up of 13 amino acids. CDR3 nucleotides: TGCGCCAGCAGTATGAGGGACAACAGCAGGCAGTTCTTC. It specifies CASSMRDNSRQFF.

The chain recombines TRBV4-2 with TRBJ2-7; TRBD1 matches 10 bases. Trimming took 3 bases from V and 3 from J; bases not matched to a gene: 5. This CDR3 has 15 amino acids. Per the germline V gene, CDR1 is LGHNA and CDR2 is YNFKEQ. CDR3 region: CASSQRQGAIYEQYV. As DNA, the CDR3 is TGTGCCAGCAGCCAGAGACAGGGGGCGATCTACGAGCAGTACGTC.

J is TRBJ2-1 and V is TRBV3-1; 9 bases agree with TRBD1. The CDR3 has 16 amino acids. The germline V gene has CDR1 LGHDT and CDR2 YNNKEL (reference sequence). J was trimmed by 4 bases and V by 5 bases; bases with no gene match: 9. The DNA for the CDR3 is TGTGCCAGCAGCTACAGGGACAGGGCAGTTTACAATGAGCAGTTCTTC. It specifies CASSYRDRAVYNEQFF.

CDR3 sequence reads: CASSSTPFTGGAFF. CDR3 DNA sequence: TGTGCCAGCAGCTCGACGCCCTTTACAGGGGGAGCTTTCTTT. The chain combines TRBV6-6 with TRBJ1-1; TRBD1 matches 8 bases. The germline gives CDR1 MNHNY, CDR2 SVGAGI (reference sequence). Unmatched junction bases numbered 13, after V lost 6 bases and J lost 10 bases. CDR3 length equals 14 residues.

The chain couples TRBV12-3 or TRBV12-4 to TRBJ2-1; D not certain. V dropped 7 bases and J dropped 0 bases, with 13 bases sitting between them. The length of the CDR3 is 15 residues. The CDR3 nucleotides read TGTGCCAGCACCCTTTCGAGAGGCTCCTACAATGAGCAGTTCTTC. Protein: CASTLSRGSYNEQFF.

The chain couples TRBV29-1 to TRBJ1-2; D unresolved. The germline CDR1 and CDR2 sequences are SQVTM and ANQGSEA. Trimming took 6 bases from V and 0 from J, leaving 5 bases between them. The CDR3 covers 11 residues. The CDR3 nucleotides are TGCAGCGTCCCCTCTAACTATGGCTACACCTTC. Translating gives CSVPSNYGYTF.

The chain joins TRBV28 to TRBJ2-1, with 7 bases fitting TRBD1. V lost 2 bases and J lost 7; bases outside the gene matches: 11. CDR1 and CDR2 (germline): MDHEN, SYDVKM. The CDR3 consists of 16 residues. CDR3 loop: CASSLGPGGQGNEQFF. CDR3 nucleotide sequence: TGTGCCAGCAGTTTAGGTCCAGGGGGTCAGGGGAATGAGCAGTTCTTC.

This clonotype was observed a single time. The rearrangement uses TRBV27 and TRBJ2-5; 8 bases line up with TRBD1. The CDR3 sequence is 14 residues long. V gave up 2 bases and J gave up 4 bases; unmatched junction bases: 3. Per germline, CDR1 MNHEY and CDR2 SMNVEV (reference sequence). The DNA of the CDR3 is TGTGCCAGCAGTTTACAGGGGGCACGAGAGACCCAGTACTTC. Residues: CASSLQGARETQYF.

There are a few counts of this clonotype. V is TRBV7-9 and J is TRBJ1-4, with D tentatively TRBD1 (6 bases). The germline gives CDR1 SEHNR, CDR2 FQNEAQ (reference sequence). The length of the CDR3 is 17 residues. V lost 7 bases, J lost 0 bases, and 18 bases lay in between. Written as DNA, the CDR3 is TGTGCCAGCACAGGGGACCCCGCCCAAGCAACTAATGAAAAACTGTTTTTT. Its protein product is CASTGDPAQATNEKLFF.

This chain links TRBV12-3 or TRBV12-4 with TRBJ2-7; 7 bases are shared with TRBD1. CDR3 length: 13 residues. The junction had 6 bases not matched to a gene; V was cut back by 8 bases and J by 2 bases. The CDR3 loop reads CASGDRDPYEQYV. The DNA for the CDR3 is TGTGCCAGCGGCGACAGGGACCCCTACGAGCAGTACGTC.